The TCR beta chain under discussion was sequenced for a study of blood T cell repertoires in COVID-19. Study overall: PBMCs, B-cell-depleted T cells, or T cells provided the cDNA or gDNA that made up the material.

CDR1 and CDR2 from the germline V gene are SNHLY and FYNNEI. The CDR3 consists of 11 residues. The J segment lost 9 bases and the V segment lost 9 bases, leaving 5 bases of the junction unmatched. Per the original methods: Amplified reference gene primers provided the basis for estimating nucleated cell counts. Some clones are missing from TCRdb's copy, which holds only in-frame ones; the method was immunoSEQ multiplex PCR. V, J and clone size derive from that table, while D and trimming were established from the DNA sequence. The sample consists of more than 60,000 clones, around 76% of them appearing once. This clone was picked up a small number of times.

V usage is TRBV2 and J usage is TRBJ2-3; TRBD2 matches at 8 bases. The sequence was collected from a woman aged 80 or over with acute or convalescent COVID-19. Specimen: peripheral blood. Here the CDR3 reads CASEAGVTQYF. DNA for the CDR3: TGTGCCAGTGAAGCGGGAGTCACGCAGTATTTT.